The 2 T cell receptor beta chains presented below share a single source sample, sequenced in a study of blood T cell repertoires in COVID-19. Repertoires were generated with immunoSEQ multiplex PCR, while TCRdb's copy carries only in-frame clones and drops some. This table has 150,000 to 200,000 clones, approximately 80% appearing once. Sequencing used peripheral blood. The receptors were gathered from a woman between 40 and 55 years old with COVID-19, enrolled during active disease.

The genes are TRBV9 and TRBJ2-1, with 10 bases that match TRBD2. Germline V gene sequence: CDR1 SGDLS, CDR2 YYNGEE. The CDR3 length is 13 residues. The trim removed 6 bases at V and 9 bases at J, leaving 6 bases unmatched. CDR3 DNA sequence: TGTGCCAGCATGCCTAGCGGGAGTCGTGAGCAGTTCTTC. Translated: CASMPSGSREQFF.

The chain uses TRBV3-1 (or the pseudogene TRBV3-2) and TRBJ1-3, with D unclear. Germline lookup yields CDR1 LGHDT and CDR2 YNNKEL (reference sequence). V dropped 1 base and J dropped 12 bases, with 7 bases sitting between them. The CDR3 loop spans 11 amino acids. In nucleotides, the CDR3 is TGTGCCAGCAGCCAAGCGGGGATCATATATTTT. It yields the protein CASSQAGIIYF.